This T cell receptor (beta chain) appears in the sequencing data of a study of regulatory T cells in long-lasting Graves disease listed by TCRdb under 2021. Regarding the study in general: In the newly diagnosed Graves' disease group, patients had been taking antithyroid drugs for less than 3 months. This study used TCR sequencing and RNA sequencing of peripheral blood to compare persistent Graves' disease patients against newly diagnosed Graves' disease patients. The study was conducted in China and was registered as a clinical trial. TCR sequencing covered roughly 13 persistent and 20 or so newly diagnosed Graves' disease patients, some 33 samples in total.

Library preparation employed multiplex PCR. TCRdb shows the sequencer as Illumina HiSeq 4000. To build TCR beta libraries, CDR3 regions were amplified by Arm-PCR using iRepertoire HTBI primers. PCR products were gel purified before sequencing. Regarding the original processing steps: Gene usage analysis of CDR3 amino acid clonotypes used the 55 to 65 TRBV and about 15 TRBJ segments found across samples. Filtered high-quality paired reads were merged into contigs using COPE and FqMerger. BLAST was used to align contigs to IMGT TRBV, TRBD and TRBJ reference genes, with CDR3 defined following IMGT. Highly expanded clones were defined as clonotypes with a frequency above 0.1%. Repertoire diversity was measured by Shannon entropy, and V-J evenness by the Gini coefficient. A clonotype found in more than one individual was treated as public. TCRdb reprocessing: public reads trimmed at Q25 with fastp, clones called with MiXCR, in-frame beta chains kept. Rows are unified per CDR3 protein, each entry keeping the most common DNA and genes. Clone size and V and J calls follow TCRdb, not the original study. The sample table records over 450,000 distinct CDR3 sequences; approximately 12% of these occur just once. The ten most abundant clones make up 8% to 10% of the sample.

In light of the paper, this sample's time point label describes: newly diagnosed GD, antithyroid drugs for less than 3 months. RNA was extracted from PBMCs in TRIzol for both TCR sequencing and RNA sequencing. The diagnosis of Graves' disease followed American Thyroid Association guidelines. Recruitment of patients was carried out at an endocrinology department in Xi'an, China. From each patient, 8 to 10 milliliters of peripheral blood was collected into an EDTA anticoagulant tube. Ficoll Paque Plus density gradient separation was used to isolate PBMCs, and no further T cell sorting was done. An Agilent 2100 Bioanalyzer and agarose gel were used to assess RNA quality, and a NanoDrop 2000 was used to measure RNA concentration. This clonotype has at least ten counts. This receptor's antigen is unknown. No much larger clone is present one base from it, and per-base qualities are unavailable. In the germline V gene (reference sequence), CDR1 corresponds to LGHDT and CDR2 to YNNKEL. The CDR3 has 15 amino acids, counting the end cysteine and phenylalanine. The sequence is cut down to CDR3 DNA, 45 bases in frame from base 1. Clipping removes 5 bases from V and 1 base from J, with 7 as the unmatched junction base count.

On the study overall, not on this receptor specifically: Compared with newly diagnosed patients, patients with persistent Graves' disease had lower TCR Shannon entropy and fewer highly expanded clones, which suggests clonal expansion. Persistent disease showed preferential use of TRBV28, TRBJ1-2 and TRBJ2-5, whereas newly diagnosed disease favored TRBV20-1 and TRBJ2-1. The study examined only peripheral blood because the primary lesion, thyroid tissue, could not be accessed. Sequencing and analysis were limited to the TCR beta chain. Persistent patients shared more public clonotypes among themselves (around 3,000) than newly diagnosed patients did (about 970). The small sample size was acknowledged by the authors as a limitation that may reduce accuracy.

The same specimen was also included in a second study, on T cells in Graves' hyperthyroidism and ophthalmopathy. As the second study states: Stable Graves' hyperthyroidism was defined as the absence of progression to ophthalmopathy over 18 months of follow-up. Hyperthyroidism patients were newly diagnosed, with disease duration under 2 months, and aged 18 to 65 years. Patients with uncontrolled infections, other autoimmune diseases, pregnancy or lactation were excluded. Diagnoses relied on clinical symptoms, serum thyroxine and TRAb, thyroid ultrasound and orbital computed tomography. For the first round of RT-PCR on the TCR CDR3, the HTBI primer set was used together with the Qiagen OneStep RT-PCR kit. Most expanded thyroid clonotypes (frequency above 0.001) were also detected in blood, suggesting blood repertoires may reflect thyroid immune responses. A model built on a 13 V-J signature distinguished ophthalmopathy from stable hyperthyroidism, reaching 85% to 90% sensitivity and around 82% specificity in cross-validation and 80%/75% in testing. During validation, the model predicted progression to ophthalmopathy a median of approximately six months ahead of onset, with 70.59% sensitivity and less than 85% specificity. TCR V-J signatures able to tell the groups apart were searched for in a discovery cohort of 95 or so patients, of whom 43 had Graves' ophthalmopathy and about 55 had stable Graves' hyperthyroidism. Prospective prediction of ophthalmopathy was tested in an independent validation cohort consisting of 18 hyperthyroidism patients and around 16 patients who later progressed to ophthalmopathy. For training and testing, the 100 or so patients in the discovery cohort were randomly divided in a 7:3 ratio. The study also compared thyroid tissue and blood T-cell repertoires from about six Graves' hyperthyroidism patients. Following sampling, methimazole starting at 30 mg daily was given to hyperthyroidism patients, and high-dose intravenous methylprednisolone was given to ophthalmopathy patients. Libraries were constructed in a second round of multiplex PCR, after which size selection and purification were performed. Paired-end sequencing of the libraries was performed with 100 bp reads on an Illumina HiSeq2000. SOAPnuke was used to process the raw data, throwing out any read that contained adapters or uncalled bases, had a mean Phred below 15, or lacked an exact constant-primer or identifier match. COPE v1.2.5 was used to merge high-quality paired reads, and clonotypes were defined as unique nucleotide sequences. MiTCR v1.1 was used to align clonotypes to the IMGT TRBV, TRBD and TRBJ reference segments. Analysis was restricted to V-J combinations with a frequency above 0.0001, which covered approximately 99% of repertoires. The TCS score was defined as the ratio of F50 (clonal expansion) to E x V (chaos), calculated using BLOSUM62-based TCRdist between CDR3 peptides within each V-J. Welch's t-statistics and random forest reduced fewer than 600 V-J features to fewer than 15, which were used in a naive Bayes classifier (R e1071). No statistical method was used to fix the sample size in advance, and group allocation was not hidden from the investigators. The paper describes TCR Vbeta CDR3 sequencing of 135 peripheral blood samples, made up of 43 ophthalmopathy patients, roughly 72 hyperthyroidism patients and 17 progressor patients.

The V and J segments used are TRBV3-1 and TRBJ1-1, with 7 bases in between that match TRBD1. This material consisted of peripheral blood mononuclear cells (PBMCs), taken at new diagnosis, from a patient treated with antithyroid drugs. The sequence was collected from a woman in her twenties or thirties with Graves disease. Donor details come from another sample of the same person, matched by shared clones. The CDR3 loop reads CASSYDRDRNTEAFF. The sequence in DNA is TGTGCCAGCAGCTACGACCGGGACAGGAACACTGAAGCTTTCTTT.